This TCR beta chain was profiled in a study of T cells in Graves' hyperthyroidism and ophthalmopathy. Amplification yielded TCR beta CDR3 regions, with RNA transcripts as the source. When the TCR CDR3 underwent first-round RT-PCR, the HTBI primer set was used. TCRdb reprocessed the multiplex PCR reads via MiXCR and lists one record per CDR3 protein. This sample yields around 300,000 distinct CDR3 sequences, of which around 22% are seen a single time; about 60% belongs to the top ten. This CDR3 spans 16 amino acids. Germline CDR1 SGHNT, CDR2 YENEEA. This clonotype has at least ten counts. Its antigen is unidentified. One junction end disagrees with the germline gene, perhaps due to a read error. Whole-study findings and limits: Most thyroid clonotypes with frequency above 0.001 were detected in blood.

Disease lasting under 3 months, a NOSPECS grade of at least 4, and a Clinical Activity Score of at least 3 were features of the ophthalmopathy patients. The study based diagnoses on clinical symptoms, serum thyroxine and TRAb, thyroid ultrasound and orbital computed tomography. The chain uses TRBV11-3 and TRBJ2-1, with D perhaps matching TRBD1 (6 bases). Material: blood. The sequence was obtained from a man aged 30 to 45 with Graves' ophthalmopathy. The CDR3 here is CASSFGDRRLYNEQFF. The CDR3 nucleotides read TGTGCCAGCAGCTTCGGCGACAGGAGGCTCTACAATGAGCAATTCTTC.